A single sample is the source of the 14 T cell receptor beta chains below, sequenced in a study of Graves' ophthalmopathy and Graves' hyperthyroidism. The sequenced template was RNA, covering the TCR beta CDR3 region. After a first-round RT-PCR with HTBI primers, a second-round multiplex PCR was run. Using its own MiXCR run on the multiplex PCR reads, TCRdb lists one record per CDR3 protein. The table shows around 600,000 distinct CDR3 sequences, with more than 40% occurring only once. Sample: peripheral blood. The source is an adult man with Graves' ophthalmopathy.

The J gene is TRBJ1-6, the V gene TRBV5-4; D unclear. This CDR3 contains 11 residues. Trimming took 10 bases from V and 10 from J, leaving 12 bases between them. Germline-derived CDR1 and CDR2 are SGHNT and YYREEE (reference sequence). CDR3 bases: TGTGCCTTGACCTTCCGCTCACCCCTCCACTTT. Translation: CALTFRSPLHF.

This clonotype was seen many times. The chain combines TRBV6-5 with TRBJ2-5; D gene uncertain. Germline loops: CDR1 MNHEY, CDR2 SVGAGI. The CDR3 covers 15 residues. Trimming cost V 5 bases and J 1 base, with 14 bases left between them. The CDR3: CASSRSRLSQETQYF. CDR3 sequence (DNA): TGTGCCAGCAGTCGCTCGAGGCTATCCCAAGAGACCCAGTACTTC.

J is TRBJ2-5 and V is TRBV7-2; D possibly corresponds to TRBD1 (6 bases). Per germline, CDR1 SGHTA and CDR2 FQGNSA. The CDR3 has 12 amino acids. V lost 7 bases to trimming and J lost 3 bases, with 9 bases between them. CDR3 protein: CASTGQKETQYF. The CDR3 DNA is TGTGCCAGCACCGGACAGAAAGAGACCCAGTACTTC.

In its sample, this clonotype was seen a few times. A clone one base away is much larger, so this may be a read error. J is TRBJ2-7 and V is TRBV27; TRBD2 matches 9 bases. Germline V lookup: CDR1 MNHEY, CDR2 SMNVEV (reference sequence). This CDR3 is 15 amino acids long. The DNA of the CDR3 is TGTGCCGGCAGGATAAGACTAGCGGAGTACTACGAGCAGTACTTC. Translating gives CAGRIRLAEYYEQYF.

Worth noting for this clonotype: A much larger clone is a single base away; this may be a read error. The V and J genes are TRBV7-9 and TRBJ1-2, with a tentative D call TRBD1 (5 bases). The CDR3 is 16 residues long. The V gene lost 5 bases and the J gene lost 8 bases, with 24 bases spanning the gap. Germline V gene sequence: CDR1 SEHNR, CDR2 FQNEAQ (reference sequence). The CDR3, as DNA: TGTGCCAGCAGCCCTACAGGCCCGTCCGGGGGTGACGGCTACACCTTC. It translates to CASSPTGPSGGDGYTF.

This clonotype appeared many times. This chain links TRBV2 with TRBJ1-1, with D possibly matching TRBD1 (5 bases). The length of the CDR3 is 16 residues. V lost 4 bases, J lost 3 bases, and 18 bases lay in between. The germline V gene encodes CDR1 SNHLY and CDR2 FYNNEI. DNA for the CDR3: TGTGCCAGCAGTGGAATGGCAGGGCGTTGGGACACTGAAGCTTTCTTT. Translation: CASSGMAGRWDTEAFF.

Points on this clonotype: It is likely a read error, because the conserved phenylalanine at the end of the CDR3 is missing. No DNA is shown, since the ends of the CDR3 on it are uncertain; the CDR3 is the one TCRdb lists. This chain connects TRBV7-9 to TRBJ1-4; the D segment call TRBD1 is taken from the table without a DNA check. Germline assignment: CDR1 SEHNR and CDR2 FQNEAQ (reference sequence). The CDR3 is 11 residues long, counting both termini. The CDR3 protein is CASSPGGQGTY.

This clonotype was detected only once. A much bigger clone sits one base away, suggesting this may be a read error. CDR3 sequence (DNA): TGTGCCAGCAACGTAGAAAAGGGGAACACTGAAGCTTTCTTT. Protein: CASNVEKGNTEAFF. The chain combines TRBV9 with TRBJ1-1; D gene uncertain. Germline V CDR1 and CDR2: SGDLS, YYNGEE. This CDR3 has 14 residues.

The chain has TRBV11-3 and TRBJ2-2, with 9 bases aligning to TRBD2. In germline, CDR1 is SGHNT, CDR2 YENEEA. The CDR3 is made up of 16 amino acids. V dropped 5 bases and J dropped 7; count of bases not matched to a gene: 11. CDR3 sequence reads: CASSPLVSGGGGELFF. The CDR3 DNA reads as TGTGCCAGCAGCCCGCTGGTTAGCGGGGGCGGCGGGGAGCTGTTTTTT. The whole variable domain, filled in from reference TRBV11-3 and TRBJ2-2, reads EAGVVQSPRYKIIEKKQPVAFWCNPISGHNTLYWYLQNLGQGPELLIRYENEEAVDDSQLPKDRFSAERLKGVDSTLKIQPAELGDSAVYLCASSPLVSGGGGELFFGEGSRLTVL.

This clonotype was counted many times. The chain carries TRBV7-9 and TRBJ2-5; D is ambiguous. Deletions cut 6 bases from V and 2 bases from J, with 13 bases between. Looked up from germline, CDR1 is SEHNR and CDR2 is FQNEAQ (reference sequence). The CDR3 spans 14 residues. This CDR3 is CASSLRPHQETQYF. CDR3 DNA: TGTGCCAGCAGTTTACGGCCCCATCAAGAGACCCAGTACTTC.

In its sample, this clonotype was seen a few times. The V and J genes are TRBV12-3 or TRBV12-4 and TRBJ2-3, with D unresolved. This CDR3 contains 15 residues. Deletions cut 7 bases from V and 0 bases from J, with 14 bases between. This chain's CDR3 is CASKRAYSSTDTQYF. Here the CDR3 DNA reads TGTGCCAGCAAACGGGCCTACTCAAGCACAGATACGCAGTATTTT.

This clonotype was observed a handful of times. The CDR3 DNA reads TGTGCCACCAGTGAGGACAGATTCACTGAAGCTTTCTTT. As protein: CATSEDRFTEAFF. This rearrangement joins TRBV24-1 to TRBJ1-1, with a possible D match to TRBD1 (6 bases). Germline loops: CDR1 KGHDR, CDR2 SFDVKD. The CDR3 totals 13 residues. The V gene lost 4 bases and the J gene lost 4 bases, with 9 bases spanning the gap.

The table lists this clonotype with many counts. The rearrangement uses TRBV20-1 and TRBJ2-7; the D gene is possibly TRBD2 (6 bases). The CDR3 loop spans 14 amino acids. CDR1 DFQATT and CDR2 SNEGSKA come from the germline V gene (reference sequence). Trimming stripped 6 bases from V and 2 bases from J, with 17 bases between. CDR3 nucleotide sequence: TGCAGTGCCACCGTGCGGGGAGGCACCTACGAGCAGTACTTC. Translation: CSATVRGGTYEQYF.

The V call is TRBV2, the J call TRBJ1-1; D might be TRBD1 (6 bases). The CDR3 spans 14 residues. Germline lookup yields CDR1 SNHLY and CDR2 FYNNEI. This CDR3 reads CARGKDRRNTEAFF. DNA for the CDR3: TGTGCTAGAGGCAAAGACAGGAGGAACACTGAAGCTTTCTTT.